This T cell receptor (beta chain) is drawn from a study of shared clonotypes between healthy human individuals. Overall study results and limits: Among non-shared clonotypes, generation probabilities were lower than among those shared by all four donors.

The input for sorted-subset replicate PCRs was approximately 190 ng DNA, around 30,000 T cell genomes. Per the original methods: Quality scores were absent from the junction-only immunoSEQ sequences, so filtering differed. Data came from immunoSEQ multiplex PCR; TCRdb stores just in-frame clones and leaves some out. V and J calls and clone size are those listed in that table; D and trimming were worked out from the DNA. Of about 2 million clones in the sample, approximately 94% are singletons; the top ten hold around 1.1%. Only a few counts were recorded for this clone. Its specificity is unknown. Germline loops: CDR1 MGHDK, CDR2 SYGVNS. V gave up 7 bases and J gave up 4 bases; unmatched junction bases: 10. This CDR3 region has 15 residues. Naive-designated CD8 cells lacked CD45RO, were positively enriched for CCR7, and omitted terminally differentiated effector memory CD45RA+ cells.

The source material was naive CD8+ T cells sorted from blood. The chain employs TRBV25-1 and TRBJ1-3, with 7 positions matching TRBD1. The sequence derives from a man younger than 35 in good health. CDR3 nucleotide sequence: TGTGCCAGCATGGTGACAGGGCTCCCGGGAAACACCATATATTTT. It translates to CASMVTGLPGNTIYF.